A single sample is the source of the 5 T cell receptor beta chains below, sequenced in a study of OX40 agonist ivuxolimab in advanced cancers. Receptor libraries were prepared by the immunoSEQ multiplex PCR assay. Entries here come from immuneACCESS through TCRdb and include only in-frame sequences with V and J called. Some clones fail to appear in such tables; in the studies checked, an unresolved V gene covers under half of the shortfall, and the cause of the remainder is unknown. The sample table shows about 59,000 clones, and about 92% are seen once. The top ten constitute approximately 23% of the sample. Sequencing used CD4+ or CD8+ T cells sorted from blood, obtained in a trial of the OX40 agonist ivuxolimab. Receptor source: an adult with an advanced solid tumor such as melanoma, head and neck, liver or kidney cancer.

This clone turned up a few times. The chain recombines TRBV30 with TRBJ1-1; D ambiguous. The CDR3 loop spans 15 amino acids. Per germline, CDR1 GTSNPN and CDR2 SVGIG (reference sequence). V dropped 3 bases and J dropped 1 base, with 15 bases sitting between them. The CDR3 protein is CAWRGLTQTNTEAFF. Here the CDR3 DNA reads TGTGCCTGGAGGGGTTTGACACAGACGAACACTGAAGCTTTCTTT. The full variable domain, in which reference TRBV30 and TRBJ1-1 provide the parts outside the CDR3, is SQTIHQWPATLVQPVGSPLSLECTVEGTSNPNLYWYRQAAGRGLQLLFYSVGIGQISSEVPQNLSASRPQDRQFILSSKKLLLSDSGFYLCAWRGLTQTNTEAFFGQGTRLTVV.

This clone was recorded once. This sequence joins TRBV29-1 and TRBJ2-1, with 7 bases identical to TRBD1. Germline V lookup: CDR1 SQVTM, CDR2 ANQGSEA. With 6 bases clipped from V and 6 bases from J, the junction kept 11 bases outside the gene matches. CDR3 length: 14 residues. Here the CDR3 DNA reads TGCAGCGTCCGACAGGGATCCATTATCAATGAGCAGTTCTTC. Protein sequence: CSVRQGSIINEQFF.

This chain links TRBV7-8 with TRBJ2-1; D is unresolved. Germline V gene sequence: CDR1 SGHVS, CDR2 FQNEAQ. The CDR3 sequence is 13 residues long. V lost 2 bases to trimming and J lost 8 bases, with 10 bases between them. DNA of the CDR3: TGTGCCAGCAGCTTAAATGCATTCGATGAGCAGTTCTTC. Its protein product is CASSLNAFDEQFF.

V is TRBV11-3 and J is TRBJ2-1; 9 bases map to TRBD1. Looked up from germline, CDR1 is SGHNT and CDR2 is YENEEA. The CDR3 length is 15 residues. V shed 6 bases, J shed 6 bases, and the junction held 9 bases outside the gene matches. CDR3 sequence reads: CASRPKRDRVNEQFF. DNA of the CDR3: TGTGCCAGCAGGCCGAAGCGGGACAGGGTCAATGAGCAGTTCTTC. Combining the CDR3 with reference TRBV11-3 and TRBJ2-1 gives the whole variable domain EAGVVQSPRYKIIEKKQPVAFWCNPISGHNTLYWYLQNLGQGPELLIRYENEEAVDDSQLPKDRFSAERLKGVDSTLKIQPAELGDSAVYLCASRPKRDRVNEQFFGPGTRLTVL.

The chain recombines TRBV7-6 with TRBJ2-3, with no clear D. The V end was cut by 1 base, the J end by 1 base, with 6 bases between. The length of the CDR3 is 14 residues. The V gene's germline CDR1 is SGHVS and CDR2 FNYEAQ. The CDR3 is CASSLEVGTDTQYF. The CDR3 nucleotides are TGTGCCAGCAGCTTAGAGGTTGGCACAGATACGCAGTATTTT.